Listed here is a single T cell receptor beta chain. Its antigen is undetermined. The sample belongs to a study of type 1 regulatory T cells. Points from the study as a whole: Compared with non-Tr1 cells, Tr1 cells showed a narrower TCR repertoire.

TCRdb itself ran the reads through MiXCR, one entry per CDR3 protein. The sample yields fewer than 80,000 distinct CDR3 sequences, around 21% seen once. Sequenced sample: cultured type 1 regulatory T (Tr1) cells, either the whole culture or a sorted fraction (not recorded which). This clonotype originated in a human donor in good health.

The CDR3 nucleotides are TGCGCCAGCAGGAAAAACGGACAGGGTGGGAGCACTGAAGCTTTCTTT. It codes for CASRKNGQGGSTEAFF. The V and J genes are TRBV5-1 and TRBJ1-1, with TRBD1 matching over 8 bases. The trim removed 5 bases at V and 4 bases at J, leaving 13 bases unmatched. The CDR3 totals 16 residues. Germline V CDR1 and CDR2: SGHRS, YFSETQ.